This T cell receptor beta chain originates from a study of cytomegalovirus exposure and HLA in healthy donors. This CDR3 contains 15 residues. The V gene's germline CDR1 is SGHTA and CDR2 FQGTGA. The V segment lost 3 bases and the J segment 3 bases; nucleotides outside the gene matches: 2. 60 Vbeta and 13 Jbeta primers were used in PCR. Sequencing was performed with immunoSEQ multiplex PCR; in TCRdb, only in-frame clones are kept and a portion is missing. The sample includes 35,000 to 50,000 clones, 45% to 65% of them seen just once. This clone was recorded once. The source material was PBMCs. The chain has TRBV7-3 and TRBJ2-3; 11 positions agree with TRBD2. The TCR was taken from a human donor in good health. The CDR3 nucleotides are TGTGCCAGCAGCTTTGGGACTAGCGGTACAGATACGCAGTATTTT. This sequence encodes CASSFGTSGTDTQYF.